These 27 T cell receptor beta chains share one sample of origin, sequenced in a study of cytomegalovirus exposure and HLA in healthy donors. A multiplex PCR was run with 60 Vbeta primers and 13 Jbeta primers. Repertoires were generated with immunoSEQ multiplex PCR, while TCRdb's copy carries only in-frame clones and drops some. The profile covers about 150,000 clones, with 65% to 90% appearing a single time and approximately 2% taken by the ten largest. The material sequenced was PBMCs. The receptor set was obtained from a woman between 18 and 29 years old in good health and CMV-seronegative.

This clone was found once. The chain links TRBV9 to TRBJ2-1; a possible D gene is TRBD2 (5 bases). With 0 bases removed from V and 3 bases from J, the gap between germline ends came to 13 bases. CDR1 is SGDLS, CDR2 YYNGEE, per germline. This CDR3 spans 16 amino acids. CDR3 in amino acids: CASSVGGVANYNEQFF. The CDR3 DNA sequence: TGTGCCAGCAGCGTAGGGGGAGTGGCGAACTACAATGAGCAGTTCTTC.

A note on this clone: Other DNA sequences of this sample code for an identical CDR3. The chain uses TRBV18 and TRBJ2-7; 7 nucleotides agree with TRBD1. The V and J ends lost 2 bases and 1 base, in that order; junction bases with no gene match: 2. Germline CDR1 and CDR2: KGHSH and LQKENI. The CDR3 spans 14 residues. The CDR3 region is CASSPGTDSYEQYF. The DNA of the CDR3 is TGTGCCAGCTCACCAGGGACAGATTCCTACGAGCAGTACTTC.

This clone was seen just once. The J gene is TRBJ2-2, the V gene TRBV19; 7 bases match TRBD2. Germline V gene lookup returns CDR1 LNHDA and CDR2 SQIVND (reference sequence). This CDR3 is 15 amino acids long. The ends lost 3 bases at V and 4 bases at J; junction bases unmatched: 5. CDR3 bases: TGTGCCAGTAGTATGCGGGGGAGGGGCACCGGGGAGCTGTTTTTT. Translating it yields CASSMRGRGTGELFF.

The chain carries TRBV12-5 and TRBJ2-1; 12 nucleotides match TRBD2. CDR3 length: 17 residues. The trim removed 1 base at V and 4 bases at J, leaving 5 bases unmatched. Germline loops: CDR1 LGHNT, CDR2 FRNRAP. For the CDR3, the DNA is TGTGCTAGTGGTTTGGCACCCGGGACTAGCGGGTACAATGAGCAGTTCTTC. It is translated as CASGLAPGTSGYNEQFF.

The chain combines TRBV7-9 with TRBJ1-5; TRBD1 matches at 8 bases. The J segment lost 5 bases and the V segment lost 4 bases, leaving 4 bases of the junction unmatched. This CDR3 is built from 14 residues. The germline V gene has CDR1 SEHNR and CDR2 FQNEAQ (reference sequence). The DNA of the CDR3 is TGTGCCAGCAGCTACCCAGGGGGCGATCAGCCCCAGCATTTT. This encodes CASSYPGGDQPQHF.

This chain joins TRBV6-5 and TRBJ2-1; the match to TRBD2 covers 10 bases. CDR3 size: 14 residues. CDR1 and CDR2 (germline): MNHEY, SVGAGI. V lost 9 bases, J lost 6 bases, and 8 bases stayed unmatched. CDR3 in DNA: TGTGCCAGTCGTAAAAGCGGGGGGGCCAATGAGCAGTTCTTC. Translation: CASRKSGGANEQFF.

J is TRBJ2-5 and V is TRBV4-1; TRBD2 matches 9 bases. The CDR3 totals 16 residues. Losses at the gene ends were 4 bases for V and 4 bases for J; bases not matched to a gene: 10. The germline V gene has CDR1 MGHRA and CDR2 YSYEKL. The CDR3 nucleotides are TGCGCCAGCAGCCCAATACGGCTAGCGGGACCAGAGACCCAGTACTTC. This gives the protein CASSPIRLAGPETQYF.

The rearrangement uses TRBV19 and TRBJ2-7; 14 bases fit TRBD2. Germline-derived CDR1 and CDR2 are LNHDA and SQIVND (reference sequence). The CDR3 spans 18 residues. Losses at the gene ends were 4 bases for V and 5 bases for J; bases not matched to a gene: 13. The CDR3 here is CASSTGTSGSHGPHEQYF. The CDR3 region has the DNA TGTGCCAGTAGTACCGGGACTAGCGGGAGTCACGGGCCCCACGAGCAGTACTTC.

The CDR3 is CASGRVGQETQYF. CDR3 DNA sequence: TGTGCCAGCGGGCGGGTCGGGCAAGAGACCCAGTACTTC. The genes are TRBV14 and TRBJ2-5; a possible D gene is TRBD2 (5 bases). The CDR3 is 13 amino acids. The germline V and J ends were trimmed by 8 bases and 2 bases, with 12 bases remaining between them. Germline assignment: CDR1 SGHDN and CDR2 FVKESK.

The chain carries TRBV13 and TRBJ2-3; 10 nucleotides match TRBD2. V lost 5 bases and J lost 5; bases outside the gene matches: 7. Germline-derived CDR1 and CDR2 are PRHDT and FYEKMQ (reference sequence). This CDR3 spans 15 amino acids. The CDR3 nucleotides read TGTGCCAGCAGCCCGAGCGGGGGGGCGGGAGATACGCAGTATTTT. It codes for CASSPSGGAGDTQYF.

The chain links TRBV9 to TRBJ2-1; TRBD1 might be the D (5 bases). CDR3 length equals 14 residues. V was cut by 0 bases and J by 6 bases, with 10 bases left in between. CDR1 is SGDLS and CDR2 is YYNGEE in the germline V gene. DNA of the CDR3: TGTGCCAGCAGCGTAGGCGATAGGGGCAATGAGCAGTTCTTC. Its protein product is CASSVGDRGNEQFF.

The J gene is TRBJ2-7, the V gene TRBV28; 10 nucleotides align to TRBD1. CDR3 length: 14 residues. The germline V gene encodes CDR1 MDHEN and CDR2 SYDVKM. The V and J ends lost 8 bases and 6 bases, in that order; junction bases with no gene match: 10. The DNA of the CDR3 is TGTGCCAGCCTCGCGGGACAGGGGTCAATCGAGCAGTACTTC. This codes for CASLAGQGSIEQYF.

J is TRBJ2-3 and V is TRBV9; D is unresolved. This CDR3 is built from 14 residues. Per the germline V gene, CDR1 is SGDLS and CDR2 is YYNGEE. The V gene lost 0 bases and the J gene lost 0 bases, with 5 bases spanning the gap. The CDR3 nucleotides are TGTGCCAGCAGCGTAGTTAGCAGCACAGATACGCAGTATTTT. It is translated as CASSVVSSTDTQYF. Based on the CDR3 plus reference TRBV9 and TRBJ2-3, the full variable domain is DSGVTQTPKHLITATGQRVTLRCSPRSGDLSVYWYQQSLDQGLQFLIQYYNGEERAKGNILERFSAQQFPDLHSELNLSSLELGDSALYFCASSVVSSTDTQYFGPGTRLTVL.

The chain combines TRBV11-2 with TRBJ2-7, with D hard to call. The CDR3 consists of 12 residues. Trimming shortened V by 1 base and J by 4 bases, and 5 bases separated the two germline ends. The germline CDR1 and CDR2 sequences are SGHAT and FQNNGV. The CDR3 region has the DNA TGTGCCAGCAGCTTAGCCCGGTACGAGCAGTACTTC. Translated, it gives CASSLARYEQYF. The complete variable domain, with remaining parts taken from reference TRBV11-2 and TRBJ2-7, reads EAGVAQSPRYKIIEKRQSVAFWCNPISGHATLYWYQQILGQGPKLLIQFQNNGVVDDSQLPKDRFSAERLKGVDSTLKIQPAKLEDSAVYLCASSLARYEQYFGPGTRLTVT.

The chain employs TRBV27 and TRBJ2-4, with 7 bases identical to TRBD1. The CDR3 is 17 amino acids. In germline, CDR1 is MNHEY, CDR2 SMNVEV (reference sequence). V trimming: 5 bases; J trimming: 0 bases; junction bases outside the gene matches: 10. The CDR3 DNA is TGTGCCAGCAGTCGGGACAGAGTCTTGCTAGCCAAAAACATTCAGTACTTC. It yields the protein CASSRDRVLLAKNIQYF.

The chain has TRBV2 and TRBJ1-2, with TRBD1 matching over 11 bases. Per germline, CDR1 SNHLY and CDR2 FYNNEI. The junction had 4 bases not matched to a gene; V was cut back by 6 bases and J by 4 bases. This CDR3 is 14 amino acids long. CDR3: CASRRTGGVYGYTF. The CDR3 bases are TGTGCCAGCAGACGGACAGGGGGCGTCTATGGCTACACCTTC.

V gene TRBV5-1 combines with J gene TRBJ2-3, with 8 bases fitting TRBD2. Per germline, CDR1 SGHRS and CDR2 YFSETQ. Trimming cost V 3 bases and J 3 bases; bases outside gene matches: 9. The CDR3 loop spans 16 amino acids. The CDR3: CASSSLAGISTDTQYF. CDR3 coding DNA: TGCGCCAGCAGCTCTTTAGCGGGAATATCGACAGATACGCAGTATTTT.

The genes are TRBV27 and TRBJ2-3, with D maybe TRBD2 (6 bases). CDR3 length: 15 amino acids. Trimming took 3 bases from V and 6 from J, leaving 16 bases between them. The germline V gene has CDR1 MNHEY and CDR2 SMNVEV (reference sequence). CDR3 amino acids: CASSFETSGFDTQYF. In DNA, the CDR3 is TGTGCCAGCAGTTTTGAGACTAGTGGTTTCGATACGCAGTATTTT.

This chain links TRBV28 with TRBJ1-5; D is unresolved. V lost 3 bases and J lost 3, with 6 bases in between. Germline lookup yields CDR1 MDHEN and CDR2 SYDVKM. The CDR3 is 13 amino acids. CDR3 nucleotides: TGTGCCAGCAGTTTCGGGAACAATCAGCCCCAGCATTTT. Translated: CASSFGNNQPQHF.

The rearrangement links TRBV28 to TRBJ2-5; tentatively, D is TRBD1 (6 bases). Germline-derived CDR1 and CDR2 are MDHEN and SYDVKM. Trimming shortened V by 6 bases and J by 2 bases, and 13 bases separated the two germline ends. The CDR3 consists of 14 residues. This chain's CDR3 is CASSLMGAQETQYF. The CDR3 DNA reads as TGTGCCAGCAGCCTCATGGGGGCTCAAGAGACCCAGTACTTC.

CDR3 protein: CASSLDSFYGYTF. The CDR3 DNA reads as TGTGCCAGCAGCTTAGATAGCTTCTATGGCTACACCTTC. The chain joins TRBV6-5 to TRBJ1-2; no firm D call. Germline V gene data show CDR1 as MNHEY and CDR2 as SVGAGI. This CDR3 is 13 amino acids long. Trimming stripped 6 bases from V and 4 bases from J, with 12 bases between.

The V and J genes are TRBV7-3 and TRBJ2-5; maybe TRBD2 (6 bases). Germline loops: CDR1 SGHTA, CDR2 FQGTGA. This CDR3 contains 15 residues. The V end lost 5 bases, the J end lost 4 bases, and 17 bases lay between the germline ends. CDR3 DNA sequence: TGTGCCAGCAGCCCCCGGGGCTCGCGGGGAGAGACCCAGTACTTC. Its translation: CASSPRGSRGETQYF.

This clone appeared a single time. The chain employs TRBV4-1 and TRBJ1-1, with TRBD1 as a possible D gene (6 bases). The CDR3 sequence is 14 residues long. Germline CDR1 and CDR2: MGHRA and YSYEKL. The V and J ends lost 4 bases and 1 base respectively, with 10 bases between them. The CDR3 region is CASSRRRGNTEAFF. CDR3 coding DNA: TGCGCCAGCAGCCGCCGCAGGGGGAACACTGAAGCTTTCTTT.

On this clone: This CDR3 is also generated by other DNA sequences in the sample. The rearrangement uses TRBV7-8 and TRBJ2-5; 7 bases agree with TRBD1. The CDR3 is 13 amino acids. V shed 3 bases and J 2 bases; nucleotides not matched to a gene: 0. Per germline, CDR1 SGHVS and CDR2 FQNEAQ. This CDR3 is CASSLDRQETQYF. CDR3 DNA sequence: TGTGCCAGCAGCTTGGACAGGCAAGAGACCCAGTACTTC. The variable domain in full, completed from reference TRBV7-8 and TRBJ2-5, reads GAGVSQSPRYKVAKRGQDVALRCDPISGHVSLFWYQQALGQGPEFLTYFQNEAQLDKSGLPSDRFFAERPEGSVSTLKIQRTQQEDSAVYLCASSLDRQETQYFGPGTRLLVL.

The J gene is TRBJ2-1, the V gene TRBV20-1, with D unclear. Germline values: CDR1 DFQATT, CDR2 SNEGSKA (reference sequence). The CDR3 sequence is 11 residues long. Trimming took off 0 bases at V and 10 bases at J, with 7 bases between the two ends. CDR3 coding DNA: TGCAGTGCTAGAGATCCCGCGGAGCAGTTCTTC. Translating it yields CSARDPAEQFF.

This chain connects TRBV5-6 to TRBJ2-5, with 9 positions matching TRBD2. TRBJ2-7 explains the end of the DNA better; the J call may be wrong. Germline lookup yields CDR1 SGHDT and CDR2 YYEEEE. The CDR3 totals 14 residues. This CDR3 reads CASNPGLAVYEQYF. The DNA for the CDR3 is TGTGCCAGCAACCCGGGACTAGCTGTTTACGAGCAGTACTTC.

The chain uses TRBV2 and TRBJ1-5; D is perhaps TRBD1 (6 bases). The CDR3 sequence is 16 residues long. Germline V gene lookup returns CDR1 SNHLY and CDR2 FYNNEI. Trimming stripped 6 bases from V and 3 bases from J, with 18 bases between. CDR3 sequence: CASRDRIQSLNQPQHF. CDR3 DNA sequence: TGTGCCAGCAGGGACAGAATCCAAAGTCTCAATCAGCCCCAGCATTTT.